These 27 T cell receptor beta chains were sequenced from one sample in a study of shared clonotypes between healthy human individuals. Clones were sequenced by immunoSEQ multiplex PCR, and TCRdb holds only the in-frame ones, with some missing. The repertoire holds 650,000 to 750,000 clones, with about two thirds as singletons. What was sequenced was memory CD4+ T cells sorted from blood. Regarding subset: CD45RA-negative fraction. These receptors originate from a woman younger than 45 in good health.

This sequence joins TRBV5-1 and TRBJ1-1; no definite D call. This CDR3 is built from 12 residues. CDR1 and CDR2 from the germline V gene are SGHRS and YFSETQ. Trimming took off 1 base at V and 5 bases at J, with 6 bases between the two ends. CDR3 region: CASSLSETEAFF. CDR3 sequence (DNA): TGCGCCAGCAGCTTGTCGGAGACTGAAGCTTTCTTT.

This rearrangement joins TRBV4-2 to TRBJ2-7, with D possibly being TRBD2 (5 bases). The V end lost 4 bases, the J end lost 3 bases, and 16 bases lay between the germline ends. There are 15 residues in the CDR3. Germline V gene sequence: CDR1 LGHNA, CDR2 YNFKEQ. CDR3: CASSLGPERGYEQYF. The CDR3 DNA follows: TGTGCCAGCAGCCTCGGGCCAGAACGGGGCTACGAGCAGTACTTC.

The genes are TRBV29-1 and TRBJ2-1, with D possibly being TRBD2 (5 bases). This CDR3 region has 17 residues. V dropped 2 bases and J dropped 0 bases, with 17 bases sitting between them. The germline V gene has CDR1 SQVTM and CDR2 ANQGSEA. CDR3 coding DNA: TGCAGCGTTGAATGGAGGCGAGGCCGTAGCTCCTACAATGAGCAGTTCTTC. Protein sequence: CSVEWRRGRSSYNEQFF.

This clone was counted many times. The chain recombines TRBV27 with TRBJ2-3; TRBD1 aligns across 9 bases. CDR3 length: 16 residues. CDR1 and CDR2 from the germline V gene are MNHEY and SMNVEV (reference sequence). With 4 bases clipped from V and 4 bases from J, the junction kept 9 bases outside the gene matches. The CDR3 DNA sequence: TGTGCCAGCAGTTATCTACCGGGACAGGGCGCAGATACGCAGTATTTT. Translation: CASSYLPGQGADTQYF.

This clone has a handful of counts. The V gene is TRBV11-2, the J gene TRBJ1-5; possibly TRBD1 for D (5 bases). Germline V gene lookup returns CDR1 SGHAT and CDR2 FQNNGV. V was shortened by 5 bases and J by 0 bases, with 14 bases between the two germline ends. This CDR3 contains 16 residues. The CDR3 protein is CASSPGEGYSNQPQHF. The CDR3 DNA reads TGTGCCAGCAGCCCGGGGGAGGGGTATAGCAATCAGCCCCAGCATTTT. Supplemented by reference TRBV11-2 and TRBJ1-5, the full variable domain reads EAGVAQSPRYKIIEKRQSVAFWCNPISGHATLYWYQQILGQGPKLLIQFQNNGVVDDSQLPKDRFSAERLKGVDSTLKIQPAKLEDSAVYLCASSPGEGYSNQPQHFGDGTRLSIL.

Note on this clone: Because it lacks the conserved phenylalanine or tryptophan at the end, this CDR3 is likely a read error. The DNA is left out, because the CDR3 cannot be placed on it with certainty; the CDR3 is given as TCRdb lists it. The chain recombines TRBV6-1 with TRBJ1-4. The CDR3 length is 10 residues, termini included. Germline CDR1 reads MNHNS; CDR2 reads SASEGT. The CDR3 loop is CASSEARVHS.

This chain links TRBV10-3 with TRBJ2-3, with 13 bases lining up with TRBD2. With V trimmed by 5 bases and J by 0 bases, 11 bases remained unmatched. The CDR3 is 19 residues long. CDR1 ENHRY and CDR2 SYGVKD come from the germline V gene. The DNA for the CDR3 is TGTGCCATCAGTCGAGGACTAGCGGGAGTATTTGGTAGCACAGATACGCAGTATTTT. Its translation: CAISRGLAGVFGSTDTQYF.

The chain joins TRBV28 to TRBJ1-5; D gene uncertain. Germline V gives CDR1 MDHEN, CDR2 SYDVKM. This CDR3 is built from 13 residues. V was shortened by 3 bases and J by 7 bases, with 10 bases between the two germline ends. CDR3 in amino acids: CASSFRVGQPQHF. Here the CDR3 DNA reads TGTGCCAGCAGTTTTCGGGTGGGACAGCCCCAGCATTTT.

The chain recombines TRBV25-1 with TRBJ2-3, with 9 bases matching TRBD1. V shed 5 bases and J 5 bases; nucleotides not matched to a gene: 11. Germline V gene data show CDR1 as MGHDK and CDR2 as SYGVNS. The CDR3 extends over 16 amino acids. The CDR3 spells CASSTYGQGLVDTQYF. The CDR3 DNA follows: TGTGCCAGCAGTACTTATGGACAGGGGCTCGTAGATACGCAGTATTTT. Complete variable domain (other parts from reference TRBV25-1 and TRBJ2-3): EADIYQTPRYLVIGTGKKITLECSQTMGHDKMYWYQQDPGMELHLIHYSYGVNSTEKGDLSSESTVSRIRTEHFPLTLESARPSHTSQYLCASSTYGQGLVDTQYFGPGTRLTVL.

On this clone itself: Since a far larger clone is one base different, this is likely a read error. J is TRBJ2-1 and V is TRBV7-8; unclear D gene. The CDR3 totals 13 residues. Germline V gives CDR1 SGHVS, CDR2 FQNEAQ. V was cut by 1 base and J by 5 bases, with 6 bases left in between. CDR3 DNA: TGTGCCAGCAGCTTAGACTGGAACAATGAGCAGTTCTTC. Translated: CASSLDWNNEQFF.

This clone was found a few times. V is TRBV2 and J is TRBJ2-3; the D gene is possibly TRBD2 (8 bases). Per the germline V gene, CDR1 is SNHLY and CDR2 is FYNNEI. This CDR3 has 17 amino acids. Trimming stripped 6 bases from V and 5 bases from J, with 24 bases between. The CDR3 loop reads CASSYRPGLGGQDTQYF. For the CDR3, the DNA is TGTGCCAGCAGCTACAGACCGGGACTAGGGGGCCAAGATACGCAGTATTTT.

This clone was picked up a small number of times. The identical CDR3 is also encoded by other nucleotide sequences in the sample. The chain has TRBV5-1 and TRBJ2-2; TRBD1 is a possible D gene (5 bases). This CDR3 has 14 residues. Germline CDR1 and CDR2: SGHRS and YFSETQ. The V and J ends lost 0 bases and 5 bases respectively, with 8 bases between them. Here the CDR3 reads CASSLGTQTGELFF. CDR3 DNA sequence: TGCGCCAGCAGCTTGGGGACACAAACCGGGGAGCTGTTTTTT.

The CDR3 DNA is TGTGCCAGCAGTTTATGGGCGGGACTAGCGGGGCCCGAGGGGCAGTTCTTC. It is translated as CASSLWAGLAGPEGQFF. V is TRBV27 and J is TRBJ2-1; the match to TRBD2 covers 13 bases. Germline CDR1 is MNHEY and CDR2 is SMNVEV (reference sequence). The length of the CDR3 is 17 residues. Germline trimming cut 1 base from V and 12 bases from J; bases unmatched to any gene: 12.

The chain couples TRBV5-1 to TRBJ1-5, with D possibly TRBD1 on 6 matching bases. Trimming stripped 0 bases from V and 4 bases from J, with 11 bases between. This CDR3 has 15 residues. Germline loops: CDR1 SGHRS, CDR2 YFSETQ. The CDR3 DNA is TGCGCCAGCAGCTTGGAAGGACAGCCGAATCAGCCCCAGCATTTT. Translation gives CASSLEGQPNQPQHF.

The V call is TRBV19, the J call TRBJ1-1; 10 bases are shared with TRBD1. The CDR3 contains 17 residues. Trimming cost V 5 bases and J 3 bases; bases outside gene matches: 12. Germline V CDR1 and CDR2: LNHDA, SQIVND (reference sequence). The CDR3 region is CASSAGTGVLWDTEAFF. CDR3 coding DNA: TGTGCCAGTAGTGCGGGGACAGGGGTCCTCTGGGACACTGAAGCTTTCTTT.

V and J are TRBV27 and TRBJ2-1; 7 bases line up with TRBD2. The CDR3 covers 17 residues. Per germline, CDR1 MNHEY and CDR2 SMNVEV (reference sequence). V lost 4 bases, J lost 9 bases, and 18 bases stayed unmatched. As DNA, the CDR3 is TGTGCCAGCAGTTCTATCATTGGGGGGGTCGACGGTGGTGAGCAGTTCTTC. Encoded protein: CASSSIIGGVDGGEQFF.

The V gene is TRBV2, the J gene TRBJ2-7; TRBD2 matches 10 bases. Trimming cost V 5 bases and J 0 bases; bases outside gene matches: 10. The length of the CDR3 is 17 residues. CDR1 SNHLY and CDR2 FYNNEI come from the germline V gene. In DNA form, the CDR3 reads TGTGCCAGCAGTAGCCCCAAGGCTAGCGGGAGCTCCTACGAGCAGTACTTC. It is translated as CASSSPKASGSSYEQYF. Combining the CDR3 with reference TRBV2 and TRBJ2-7 gives the whole variable domain EPEVTQTPSHQVTQMGQEVILRCVPISNHLYFYWYRQILGQKVEFLVSFYNNEISEKSEIFDDQFSVERPDGSNFTLKIRSTKLEDSAMYFCASSSPKASGSSYEQYFGPGTRLTVT.

The gene calls are TRBV2 and TRBJ2-5; the match to TRBD2 covers 9 bases. CDR3 length equals 15 residues. Per the germline V gene, CDR1 is SNHLY and CDR2 is FYNNEI. V shed 3 bases and J 6 bases; nucleotides not matched to a gene: 8. The CDR3 DNA is TGTGCCAGCAGTGATCGTAGCGGGGGCGCGAAGACCCAGTACTTC. Translating it yields CASSDRSGGAKTQYF.

This clone was detected ten times or more. The chain has TRBV7-3 and TRBJ2-3; no firm D call. The CDR3 covers 16 residues. Germline V lookup: CDR1 SGHTA, CDR2 FQGTGA. The ends were cut back, 4 bases at V and 2 bases at J, with 16 bases in the middle. CDR3 bases: TGTGCCAGCAGCTCCCCCGGCGGAGCCCACACAGATACGCAGTATTTT. Its translation: CASSSPGGAHTDTQYF.

The chain combines TRBV5-4 with TRBJ1-3; D perhaps matches TRBD1 (5 bases). There are 15 residues in the CDR3. Per the germline V gene, CDR1 is SGHNT and CDR2 is YYREEE (reference sequence). Between the trimmed V and J ends, which lost 4 bases and 0 bases, there was a span of 11 bases. In nucleotides, the CDR3 is TGTGCCAGCAGCCCCTCCGACAGCTCTGGAAACACCATATATTTT. Translation gives CASSPSDSSGNTIYF.

This clone came up a few times. The DNA for the CDR3 is TGTGCCAGCAGTGAATTCTTTGCTTCTGGGGCCAACGTCCTGACTTTC. This codes for CASSEFFASGANVLTF. This rearrangement joins TRBV25-1 to TRBJ2-6; D unclear. CDR1 and CDR2 from the germline V gene are MGHDK and SYGVNS. The CDR3 runs to 16 residues. The ends were cut back, 1 base at V and 1 base at J, with 8 bases in the middle.

The chain recombines TRBV7-9 with TRBJ2-3, with 9 nucleotides matching TRBD1. CDR1 and CDR2 from the germline V gene are SEHNR and FQNEAQ (reference sequence). The CDR3 covers 16 residues. J gave up 3 bases and V 3 bases, and 7 bases lay outside the gene matches. For the CDR3, the DNA is TGTGCCAGCAGCTTTAACTCCGGGACAGGGACAGATACGCAGTATTTT. This gives the protein CASSFNSGTGTDTQYF.

The chain combines TRBV4-1 with TRBJ2-1, with 8 bases identical to TRBD2. The V segment lost 2 bases and the J segment 6 bases; nucleotides outside the gene matches: 9. The CDR3 covers 16 residues. Germline-derived CDR1 and CDR2 are MGHRA and YSYEKL. CDR3 in amino acids: CASSQQRGGIGNEQFF. The CDR3, as DNA: TGCGCCAGCAGCCAACAACGGGGGGGAATTGGCAATGAGCAGTTCTTC.

This clone was detected a few times. This same CDR3 is encoded by further DNA sequences in the sample. V is TRBV5-1 and J is TRBJ1-3, with D tentatively TRBD1 (5 bases). V was pared by 4 bases and J by 3 bases, with 11 bases between. Germline V gene data show CDR1 as SGHRS and CDR2 as YFSETQ. The CDR3 length is 14 residues. CDR3 residues: CASSPGTDGNTIYF. DNA of the CDR3: TGCGCCAGCAGCCCAGGGACCGATGGAAACACCATATATTTT.

The chain links TRBV5-1 to TRBJ2-2; 11 positions match TRBD2. The CDR3 length is 16 residues. Germline trimming cut 4 bases from V and 5 bases from J; bases unmatched to any gene: 7. Germline CDR1 and CDR2: SGHRS and YFSETQ. Here the CDR3 DNA reads TGCGCCAGCAGCGGTACTAGCGGGAGAGGTACCGGGGAGCTGTTTTTT. Translation: CASSGTSGRGTGELFF. Complete variable domain (other parts from reference TRBV5-1 and TRBJ2-2): KAGVTQTPRYLIKTRGQQVTLSCSPISGHRSVSWYQQTPGQGLQFLFEYFSETQRNKGNFPGRFSGRQFSNSRSEMNVSTLELGDSALYLCASSGTSGRGTGELFFGEGSRLTVL.

The CDR3 sequence is CASGTGSSPLHF. Written as DNA, the CDR3 is TGTGCCAGCGGGACAGGGTCCTCACCCCTCCACTTT. The rearrangement uses TRBV28 and TRBJ1-6; 9 bases map to TRBD1. J was trimmed by 10 bases and V by 8 bases; bases with no gene match: 3. The CDR3 has 12 amino acids. Germline assignment: CDR1 MDHEN and CDR2 SYDVKM.

The rearrangement joins TRBV29-1 to TRBJ2-2; D unresolved. The V and J ends lost 6 bases and 3 bases respectively, with 2 bases between them. The CDR3 has 10 residues. In germline, CDR1 is SQVTM, CDR2 ANQGSEA. The CDR3 region is CSVYTGELFF. The CDR3 bases are TGCAGCGTATACACCGGGGAGCTGTTTTTT.